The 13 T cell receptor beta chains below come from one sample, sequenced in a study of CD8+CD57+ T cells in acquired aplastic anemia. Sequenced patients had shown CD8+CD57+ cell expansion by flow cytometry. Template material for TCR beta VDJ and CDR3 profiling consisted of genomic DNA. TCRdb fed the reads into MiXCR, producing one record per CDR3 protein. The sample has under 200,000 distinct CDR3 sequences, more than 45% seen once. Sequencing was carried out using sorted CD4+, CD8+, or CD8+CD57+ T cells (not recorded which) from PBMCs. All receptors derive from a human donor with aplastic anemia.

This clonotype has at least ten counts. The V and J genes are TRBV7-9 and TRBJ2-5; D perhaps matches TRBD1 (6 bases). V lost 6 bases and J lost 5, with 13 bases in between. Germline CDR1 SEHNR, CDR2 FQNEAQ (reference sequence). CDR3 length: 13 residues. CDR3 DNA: TGTGCCAGCAGTGTACAGGGTGGCGAGACCCAGTACTTC. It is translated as CASSVQGGETQYF.

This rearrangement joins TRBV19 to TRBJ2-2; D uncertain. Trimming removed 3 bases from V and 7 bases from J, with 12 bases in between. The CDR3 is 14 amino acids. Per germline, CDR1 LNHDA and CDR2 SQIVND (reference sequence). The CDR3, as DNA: TGTGCCAGTAGTATGCGGAGTAGTATCGGGGAGCTGTTTTTT. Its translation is CASSMRSSIGELFF.

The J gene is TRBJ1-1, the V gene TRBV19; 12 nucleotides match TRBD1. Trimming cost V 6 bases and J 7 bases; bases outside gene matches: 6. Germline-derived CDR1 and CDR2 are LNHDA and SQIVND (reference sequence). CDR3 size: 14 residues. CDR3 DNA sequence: TGTGCCAGTAGGGCCGGGACAGGGGGCAGTGAAGCTTTCTTT. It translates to CASRAGTGGSEAFF.

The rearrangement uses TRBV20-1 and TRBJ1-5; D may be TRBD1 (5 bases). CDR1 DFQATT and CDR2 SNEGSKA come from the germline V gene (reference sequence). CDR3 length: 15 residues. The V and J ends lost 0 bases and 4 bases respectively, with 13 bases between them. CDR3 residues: CSARDGQLKNQPQHF. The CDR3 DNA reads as TGCAGTGCTAGAGACGGACAACTGAAAAATCAGCCCCAGCATTTT.

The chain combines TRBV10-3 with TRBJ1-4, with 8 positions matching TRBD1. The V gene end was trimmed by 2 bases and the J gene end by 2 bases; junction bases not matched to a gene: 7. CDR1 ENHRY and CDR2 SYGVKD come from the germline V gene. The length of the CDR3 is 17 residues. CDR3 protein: CAISEGLWTGTNEKLFF. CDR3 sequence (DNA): TGTGCCATCAGTGAGGGGCTATGGACAGGGACTAATGAAAAACTGTTTTTT.

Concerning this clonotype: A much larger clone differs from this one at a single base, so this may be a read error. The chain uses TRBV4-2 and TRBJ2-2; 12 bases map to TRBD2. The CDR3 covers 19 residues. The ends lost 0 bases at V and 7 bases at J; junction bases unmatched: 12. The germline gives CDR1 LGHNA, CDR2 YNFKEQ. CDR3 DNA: TGTGCCAGCAGCCAAGAACTAGCGGGAGGCACCCGGGATAGCGGGGAGCTGTTTTTT. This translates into CASSQELAGGTRDSGELFF.

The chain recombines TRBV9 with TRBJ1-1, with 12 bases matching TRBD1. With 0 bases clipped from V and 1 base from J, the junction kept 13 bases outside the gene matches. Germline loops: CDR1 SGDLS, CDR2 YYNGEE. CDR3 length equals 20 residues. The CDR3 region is CASSVDGIRDRGRRNTEAFF. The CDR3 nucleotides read TGTGCCAGCAGCGTAGATGGCATTCGGGACAGGGGGCGGCGGAACACTGAAGCTTTCTTT.

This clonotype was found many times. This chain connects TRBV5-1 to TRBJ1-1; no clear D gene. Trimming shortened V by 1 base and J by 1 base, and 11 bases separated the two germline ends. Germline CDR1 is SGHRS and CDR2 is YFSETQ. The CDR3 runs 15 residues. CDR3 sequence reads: CASSLYSEGNTEAFF. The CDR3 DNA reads TGCGCCAGCAGCTTGTATTCAGAAGGGAACACTGAAGCTTTCTTT.

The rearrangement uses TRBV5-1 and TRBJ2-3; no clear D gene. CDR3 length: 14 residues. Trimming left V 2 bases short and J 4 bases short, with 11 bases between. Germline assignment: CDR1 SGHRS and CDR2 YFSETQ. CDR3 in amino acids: CASSFADSPDTQYF. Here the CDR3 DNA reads TGCGCCAGCAGCTTCGCAGATTCCCCAGATACGCAGTATTTT.

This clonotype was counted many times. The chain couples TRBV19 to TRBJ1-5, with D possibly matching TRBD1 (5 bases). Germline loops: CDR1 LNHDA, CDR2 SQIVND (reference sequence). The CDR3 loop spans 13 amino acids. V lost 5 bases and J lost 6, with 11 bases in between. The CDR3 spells CASSEGLGQPQHF. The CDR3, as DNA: TGTGCCAGTAGTGAGGGGCTCGGTCAGCCCCAGCATTTT. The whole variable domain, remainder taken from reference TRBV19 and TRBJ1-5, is DGGITQSPKYLFRKEGQNVTLSCEQNLNHDAMYWYRQDPGQGLRLIYYSQIVNDFQKGDIAEGYSVSREKKESFPLTVTSAQKNPTAFYLCASSEGLGQPQHFGDGTRLSIL.

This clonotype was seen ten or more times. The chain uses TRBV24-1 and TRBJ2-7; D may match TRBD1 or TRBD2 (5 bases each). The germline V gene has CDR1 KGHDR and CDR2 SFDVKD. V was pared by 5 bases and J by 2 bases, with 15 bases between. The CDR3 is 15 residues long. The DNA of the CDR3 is TGTGCCACCAGTGCCTCCCCGGGGACCACCTACGAGCAGTACTTC. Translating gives CATSASPGTTYEQYF.

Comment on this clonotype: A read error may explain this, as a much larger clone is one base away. The CDR3 loop reads CASSLVALPEAFF. The CDR3, as DNA: TGTGCCAGCAGCTTAGTAGCCCTCCCTGAAGCTTTCTTT. The V gene is TRBV11-3, the J gene TRBJ1-1; D is undetermined. Germline V lookup: CDR1 SGHNT, CDR2 YENEEA. This CDR3 contains 13 residues. V lost 1 base and J lost 6, with 9 bases in between.

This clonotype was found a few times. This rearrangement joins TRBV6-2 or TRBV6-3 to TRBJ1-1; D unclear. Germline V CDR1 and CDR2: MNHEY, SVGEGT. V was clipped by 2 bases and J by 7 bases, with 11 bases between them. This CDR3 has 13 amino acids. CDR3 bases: TGTGCCAGCAGTTACGCCGGGTCTGGTGAAGCTTTCTTT. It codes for CASSYAGSGEAFF.